This entry lists 11 T cell receptor beta chains sequenced from one sample in a study of blood T cell repertoires in COVID-19 (TCRdb year 2020). Receptor libraries were prepared by the immunoSEQ multiplex PCR assay. The table was pulled from immuneACCESS by TCRdb, which kept in-frame rearrangements only. Such tables lose some clones; where checked, under half of the loss comes from unresolved V genes, and the rest has no known cause. The sample records approximately 670,000 clones, 75% to 90% of which are singletons. Of the sample, over 0.2% is held by the ten largest clones. The sequenced material came from peripheral blood. Receptors were obtained from a woman aged 18 to 35 with acute or convalescent COVID-19.

The rearrangement links TRBV6-5 to TRBJ1-1; unclear D gene. There are 13 residues in the CDR3. From germline, CDR1 is MNHEY and CDR2 SVGAGI. V was pared by 6 bases and J by 1 base, with 9 bases between. In nucleotides, the CDR3 is TGTGCCAGCAGCCCCCAACAGAACACTGAAGCTTTCTTT. The encoded protein is CASSPQQNTEAFF.

CDR3 sequence reads: CASSQDKGGRSSYNSPLHF. The DNA for the CDR3 is TGTGCCAGCAGCCAAGATAAAGGAGGCAGGAGCTCCTATAATTCACCCCTCCACTTT. V usage is TRBV14 and J usage is TRBJ1-6; no clear D gene. CDR1 and CDR2 from the germline V gene are SGHDN and FVKESK. This CDR3 has 19 amino acids. The ends were cut back, 0 bases at V and 0 bases at J, with 15 bases in the middle.

The V call is TRBV12-3 or TRBV12-4, the J call TRBJ1-1, with D unclear. The CDR3 is 13 amino acids. The germline V and J ends were trimmed by 4 bases and 5 bases, with 11 bases remaining between them. CDR3 DNA sequence: TGTGCCAGCAGTTCCCATGGAGTGACTGAAGCTTTCTTT. Its translation is CASSSHGVTEAFF.

V is TRBV12-3 or TRBV12-4 and J is TRBJ2-6, with TRBD1 matching 8 bases. This CDR3 is 12 amino acids long. Unmatched junction bases numbered 4, after V lost 1 base and J lost 17 bases. CDR3 sequence: CASSLGGTGMTF. The CDR3 DNA reads as TGTGCCAGCAGTTTAGGGGGGACAGGAATGACTTTC.

CDR3 protein: CASSQDKYNEQFF. The CDR3 coding sequence is TGTGCCAGCAGCCAAGATAAATACAATGAGCAGTTCTTC. This chain uses TRBV3-1 (or the pseudogene TRBV3-2) with TRBJ2-1; D remains ambiguous. Germline CDR1 reads LGHDT; CDR2 reads YNNKEL (reference sequence). The CDR3 length is 13 residues. Trimming stripped 0 bases from V and 4 bases from J, with 4 bases between.

The rearrangement uses TRBV7-2 and TRBJ2-7, with 8 bases identical to TRBD1. CDR1 is SGHTA and CDR2 is FQGNSA in the germline V gene. Trimming took 6 bases from V and 3 from J; bases not matched to a gene: 10. The CDR3 is made up of 15 amino acids. The CDR3 sequence: CASRPSRTGFYEQYF. The CDR3 DNA reads TGTGCCAGCAGGCCCTCTAGGACAGGGTTCTACGAGCAGTACTTC. Full variable domain (missing parts from reference TRBV7-2 and TRBJ2-7): GAGVSQSPSNKVTEKGKDVELRCDPISGHTALYWYRQSLGQGLEFLIYFQGNSAPDKSGLPSDRFSAERTGGSVSTLTIQRTQQEDSAVYLCASRPSRTGFYEQYFGPGTRLTVT.

The V call is TRBV4-3, the J call TRBJ1-2; D is uncertain. Trimming left V 1 base short and J 4 bases short, with 10 bases between. The length of the CDR3 is 14 residues. In germline, CDR1 is LGHNA, CDR2 YSLEER. In DNA form, the CDR3 reads TGCGCCAGCAGCCAAGCTTCAGGAGGCTATGGCTACACCTTC. Residues: CASSQASGGYGYTF.

V gene TRBV29-1 combines with J gene TRBJ1-2; D is uncertain. The CDR3 runs to 12 residues. The V end lost 7 bases, the J end lost 3 bases, and 12 bases lay between the germline ends. The germline gives CDR1 SQVTM, CDR2 ANQGSEA. CDR3 nucleotide sequence: TGCAGCGCCCAAGGTGAGGACTATGGCTACACCTTC. Translation: CSAQGEDYGYTF.

The V gene is TRBV4-3, the J gene TRBJ2-1, with TRBD2 matching 9 bases. V lost 6 bases to trimming and J lost 1 base; unmatched junction nucleotides: 16. Germline CDR1 and CDR2: LGHNA and YSLEER. The CDR3 has 19 amino acids. CDR3: CASRRKMGLAEPSYNEQFF. The DNA for the CDR3 is TGCGCCAGCAGGCGCAAAATGGGACTAGCAGAACCTTCCTACAATGAGCAGTTCTTC.

The chain joins TRBV7-2 to TRBJ1-1; D ambiguous. The CDR3 covers 16 residues. Germline lookup yields CDR1 SGHTA and CDR2 FQGNSA. V gave up 1 base and J gave up 10 bases, with 22 bases separating them. The CDR3 protein is CASSLGGSGETPGAFF. DNA for the CDR3: TGTGCCAGCAGCTTAGGGGGTAGCGGGGAGACCCCTGGAGCTTTCTTT.

V is TRBV4-1 and J is TRBJ2-1, with D possibly matching TRBD2 (5 bases). The CDR3 consists of 14 residues. V was shortened by 4 bases and J by 8 bases, with 15 bases between the two germline ends. The germline V gene encodes CDR1 MGHRA and CDR2 YSYEKL. In nucleotides, the CDR3 is TGCGCCAGCAGCCCCGGACTGGGTCTGGATGAGCAGTTCTTC. It yields the protein CASSPGLGLDEQFF.